A selection of T cell receptor beta chains follows, all from one sample in a study of OX40 agonist ivuxolimab in advanced cancers. The data were produced by immunoSEQ multiplex PCR, yet TCRdb's version contains in-frame clones alone and is incomplete. Of 52,000 or so clones listed, nearly 90% are singletons. This sample comprised CD4+ or CD8+ T cells sorted from blood, obtained in a trial of the OX40 agonist ivuxolimab. Receptors were obtained from an adult with an advanced solid tumor such as melanoma, head and neck, liver or kidney cancer. CDR3s leave out the opening cysteine and the closing phenylalanine or tryptophan. Each record gives: V gene, clone size, CDR3 protein. Part of the rows lack a size; the others show once, few, many or a class for expanded clones.

TRBV5-1 - ASSLGGRGAF
TRBV20-1 - SASVGYGYT
TRBV5-1 - ASSPGRHSETGSEKLF
TRBV10-2 - ASRDRGGDYGYT
TRBV6-6 - ASSLGDYQPQH
TRBV15 - ATSDGQGAYGYT
TRBV9 - ASSVGGTGVIEAF
TRBV19 - ASMGSTEAF
TRBV30 - AWSVSSNEQY
TRBV30 - ACPEGAVGSNYGYT
TRBV27 - ASSFSPGRTRSSPLH
TRBV7-3 - ASSSRIGHNEQF
TRBV5-4 - ASSTPRQAVYGYT
TRBV6-1 - ASSGRPGQGFYGYT
TRBV6-1 once ASSTQGGKSGYT
TRBV19 - ASIGIGASPLH
TRBV30 - AWSGGATNEKLF
TRBV9 - ASSVVGDGTGELF
TRBV5-5 - ASSLEQDPTGELF
TRBV19 - ASSPGGLAGRTGELF
TRBV7-2 - ASSLGVGGPQH
TRBV4-2 - ASSQVSSSTNEKLF
TRBV19 few ASSMVGAKY
TRBV27 - ASSSKQPTGNIQY
TRBV27 - ASSLSSGVSTDTQY
TRBV11-2 - ASSEGRSNQPQH
TRBV5-1 - ASSLEQGAWNYGYT
TRBV28 - ASSPTGGHNGYT
TRBV21-1 - ASSLTTSGGLVTGELF
TRBV6-5 - ASSSGQGNNYGYT
TRBV2 - ASSGFQNTGELF
TRBV28 - ASSLYGSSQPQH
TRBV9 few ASSVVVPSRR
TRBV6-1 - ASSAGTSGNEQY
TRBV5-6 - ASSALGTASYEQY
TRBV7-9 - ASSSGPPGELF
TRBV15 - ATSGEWGEPTYNEQF
TRBV11-2 - ASSSRLAGGPEDTQY
TRBV10-2 few ASKGQGKVSTEAF
TRBV4-2 - ASSLSEQF
TRBV30 - AWRGPGYNEQF
TRBV29-1 - SVEVGGDTQY
TRBV5-4 once ASSLSLAGTDTQY
TRBV11-2 - ASSPPGSYNEQF
TRBV28 - ASSLHPRNSPLH
TRBV29-1 - SVRQGAGANVLT
TRBV6-1 - ASSTVTTNTEAF
TRBV10-3 - AIGQGRMNTEAF
TRBV28 - ASRLTGASGYT
TRBV5-1 - ASSLSTGGKGNQPQH
TRBV19 - ASRRGLGTLNTEAF
TRBV28 once ASSPQGTDGYT